The T cell receptor beta chain described here comes from a study of OX40 agonist ivuxolimab in advanced cancers. Overall study context: There were three patients with partial responses, one having hepatocellular carcinoma and two cutaneous melanoma. Study-level results: Partial responders treated at 0.1-3.0 mg/kg exhibited clonal expansion among the lowest measured.

To note about this clone: The antigen remains unidentified.

At baseline, cycle 4 day 1, and cycle 7 day 1, blood was sampled. Data came from immunoSEQ multiplex PCR; TCRdb stores just in-frame clones and leaves some out. The repertoire consists of about 18,000 clones, with just under 80% occurring once and the leading ten covering under 30%. The sample in question was CD4+ or CD8+ T cells sorted from blood, obtained in a trial of the OX40 agonist ivuxolimab. The receptor was derived from an adult with an advanced solid tumor such as melanoma, head and neck, liver or kidney cancer.

DNA of the CDR3: TGTGCCAGCAGTGAAACTGGGACCGAGAACTATGGCTACACCTTC. Translated, it gives CASSETGTENYGYTF. V and J are TRBV2 and TRBJ1-2, with a weak D call TRBD1 (5 bases). Trimming removed 2 bases at V and 2 bases at J, with 12 bases between. Germline V gene data show CDR1 as SNHLY and CDR2 as FYNNEI. This CDR3 has 15 amino acids. The entire variable domain, with the rest obtained from reference TRBV2 and TRBJ1-2, is as follows: EPEVTQTPSHQVTQMGQEVILRCVPISNHLYFYWYRQILGQKVEFLVSFYNNEISEKSEIFDDQFSVERPDGSNFTLKIRSTKLEDSAMYFCASSETGTENYGYTFGSGTRLTVV.